A selection of T cell receptor beta chains follows, all from one sample in a study of T cells in Graves' hyperthyroidism and ophthalmopathy. TCRdb re-called the multiplex PCR reads with MiXCR, one entry per CDR3 protein. The sample holds 350,000 to 450,000 distinct CDR3 sequences; roughly an eighth are singletons and the top ten take around 27%. Specimen: blood. The origin of the receptors is a man aged 50 to 59 with Graves' ophthalmopathy. The CDR3 runs from the conserved cysteine through the conserved F or W. The order of the fields is CDR3 protein, J gene, V gene, clone size. Clone size appears in some rows only: once, few, many, or a class for an expanded clone.

CDR3aa: CASSLWGSGSNEQFF; j_gene: TRBJ2-1; v_gene: TRBV6-2/TRBV6-3; abundance: many
CDR3aa: CSARDGGLAGNTDTQYF; j_gene: TRBJ2-3; v_gene: TRBV20-1; abundance: few
CDR3aa: CATLRRGPTDTQYF; j_gene: TRBJ2-3; v_gene: TRBV28; abundance: few
CDR3aa: CASSEARGLDYGYTF; j_gene: TRBJ1-2; v_gene: TRBV6-1; abundance: many
CDR3aa: CASSLRLGQGVGEQYF; j_gene: TRBJ2-7; v_gene: TRBV28; abundance: -
CDR3aa: CASSESGSSYNEQFF; j_gene: TRBJ2-1; v_gene: TRBV6-1; abundance: many
CDR3aa: CSARLEGTDTQYF; j_gene: TRBJ2-3; v_gene: TRBV20-1; abundance: many
CDR3aa: CASSQGGVAKNIQYF; j_gene: TRBJ2-4; v_gene: TRBV3-1; abundance: many
CDR3aa: CASSEALRSHDEQFF; j_gene: TRBJ2-1; v_gene: TRBV6-1; abundance: -
CDR3aa: CASSQDLRGTNYGYTF; j_gene: TRBJ1-2; v_gene: TRBV4-2; abundance: -
CDR3aa: CASSYGPFSYEQYF; j_gene: TRBJ2-7; v_gene: TRBV6-6; abundance: many
CDR3aa: CATRQGVQETQYF; j_gene: TRBJ2-5; v_gene: TRBV2; abundance: few
CDR3aa: CAWSTGAGGPQHF; j_gene: TRBJ1-5; v_gene: TRBV30; abundance: many
CDR3aa: CASSPSRGNEQFF; j_gene: TRBJ2-1; v_gene: TRBV11-3; abundance: few
CDR3aa: CASNPLKSTGGSYGYTF; j_gene: TRBJ1-2; v_gene: TRBV11-2; abundance: many